Sequencing of this T cell receptor (beta chain) was carried out in a study of post-analysis software for immune sequencing data. Study results and caveats: With TRBV5-6, TRBV5-1 and TRBV20-1 included, five TRBV segments were more frequent in patients than in controls.

Sequencing libraries made from TCR beta cDNA carried unique molecular identifiers. TCRdb ran MiXCR on the PCR reads and lists one entry per CDR3 protein. The sample has 800,000 to 950,000 distinct CDR3 sequences, roughly 58% seen once. Germline CDR1 SGHRS, CDR2 YFSETQ. Trimming at V came to 4 bases and at J to 3 bases, leaving 7 bases not matched to a gene. CDR3 length: 14 residues. Notes on this clonotype: No antigen is known for it.

This receptor was obtained from a girl aged 5 to 17 with multiple sclerosis. This sequence joins TRBV5-1 and TRBJ2-7; 7 bases map to TRBD2. Source material: blood. The CDR3 is CASSQAGTNYEQYF. The CDR3 bases are TGCGCCAGCAGCCAAGCCGGGACTAACTACGAGCAGTACTTC.